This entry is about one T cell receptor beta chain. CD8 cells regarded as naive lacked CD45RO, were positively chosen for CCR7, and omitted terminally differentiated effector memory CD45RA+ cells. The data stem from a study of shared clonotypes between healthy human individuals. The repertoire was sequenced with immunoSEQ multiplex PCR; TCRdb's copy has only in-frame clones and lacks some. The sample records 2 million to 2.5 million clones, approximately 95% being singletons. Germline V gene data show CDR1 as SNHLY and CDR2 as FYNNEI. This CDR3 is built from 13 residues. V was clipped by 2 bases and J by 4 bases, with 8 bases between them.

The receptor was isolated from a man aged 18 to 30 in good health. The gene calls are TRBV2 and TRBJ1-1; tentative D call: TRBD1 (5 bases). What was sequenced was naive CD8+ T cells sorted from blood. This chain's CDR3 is CASSEYGGTEAFF. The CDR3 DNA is TGTGCCAGCAGTGAATATGGGGGCACTGAAGCTTTCTTT.